Listed here are 14 T cell receptor beta chains from one sample, sequenced in a study of graft-versus-host responses after intestinal transplantation. The data were produced by immunoSEQ multiplex PCR, yet TCRdb's version contains in-frame clones alone and is incomplete. The sample has approximately 90,000 clones; about four fifths are singletons. The antigens these receptors bind are not known. The sample was unstimulated CD4+ T cells sorted from spleen or lymph node cells, taken before intestinal transplant. Receptors originate from a human donor who received an intestinal transplant.

This chain uses TRBV29-1 with TRBJ1-5; 7 bases line up with TRBD1. The CDR3 is 13 amino acids. Germline lookup yields CDR1 SQVTM and CDR2 ANQGSEA. The V segment lost 6 bases and the J segment 3 bases; nucleotides outside the gene matches: 5. CDR3 bases: TGCAGCGTCGTCGAGGGGGCCAATCAGCCCCAGCATTTT. It is translated as CSVVEGANQPQHF.

The chain joins TRBV6-1 to TRBJ1-6; possibly TRBD1 for D (5 bases). Germline values: CDR1 MNHNS, CDR2 SASEGT. This CDR3 region has 15 residues. V dropped 2 bases and J dropped 6 bases, with 11 bases sitting between them. The CDR3 protein is CASSERGSFNSPLHF. In DNA, the CDR3 is TGTGCCAGCAGTGAAAGGGGCAGCTTTAATTCACCCCTCCACTTT.

This chain links TRBV6-5 with TRBJ1-1; D is possibly TRBD1 (5 bases). Germline CDR1 is MNHEY and CDR2 is SVGAGI. The CDR3 is made up of 14 amino acids. The V end was cut by 0 bases, the J end by 8 bases, with 13 bases between. The CDR3 region has the DNA TGTGCCAGCAGTTACTCGGCAGGGAAAAAAGAAGCTTTCTTT. Translation gives CASSYSAGKKEAFF.

With respect to this clone: A junction end diverges from the germline sequence, so it may reflect a read error. The rearrangement uses TRBV9 and TRBJ2-7; the D gene is possibly TRBD2 (6 bases). The CDR3 runs 13 residues. Germline-derived CDR1 and CDR2 are SGDLS and YYNGEE. The CDR3 reads CASSQGVSGSPDF. CDR3 DNA sequence: TGTGCCAGCAGCCAAGGGGTTAGCGGAAGCCCCGACTTC.

This clone has a single count. The J gene is TRBJ1-1, the V gene TRBV7-5. TRBV7-5 is a recognized pseudogene. The CDR3 totals 14 residues. CDR3: CARSFWRVRTEAFF. CDR3 bases: TGTGCCAGAAGCTTCTGGCGGGTCAGGACTGAAGCTTTCTTT.

The chain joins TRBV7-2 to TRBJ1-6, with TRBD1 as a possible D gene (5 bases). CDR1 and CDR2 (germline): SGHTA, FQGNSA. V lost 5 bases and J lost 8, with 16 bases in between. There are 15 residues in the CDR3. In nucleotides, the CDR3 is TGTGCCAGCAGCCTGAAACCGGGACTTTATTCACCCCTCCACTTT. Its translation is CASSLKPGLYSPLHF.

This clone has only one observation. The genes are TRBV6-6 and TRBJ2-1; 9 bases align to TRBD2. The CDR3 runs 15 residues. With 5 bases clipped from V and 8 bases from J, the junction kept 10 bases outside the gene matches. CDR1 MNHNY and CDR2 SVGAGI come from the germline V gene (reference sequence). CDR3 amino acids: CASSPGIAGDDEQFF. The CDR3 nucleotides read TGTGCCAGCAGTCCTGGAATAGCGGGAGACGATGAGCAGTTCTTC.

V gene TRBV10-2 combines with J gene TRBJ2-2, with TRBD2 matching 10 bases. Germline V gives CDR1 WSHSY, CDR2 SAAADI. This CDR3 has 16 residues. With 3 bases clipped from V and 1 base from J, the junction kept 2 bases outside the gene matches. The CDR3 spells CASSELAGGNTGELFF. The CDR3 nucleotides are TGCGCCAGCAGTGAATTAGCGGGGGGGAACACCGGGGAGCTGTTTTTT.

This chain joins TRBV6-6 and TRBJ2-3; 7 bases map to TRBD2. Germline values: CDR1 MNHNY, CDR2 SVGAGI (reference sequence). J gave up 2 bases and V 4 bases, and 6 bases lay outside the gene matches. The CDR3 sequence is 15 residues long. CDR3 nucleotides: TGTGCCAGCAGTTCCCGGGGAGGGCCCACAGATACGCAGTATTTT. This gives the protein CASSSRGGPTDTQYF.

The genes are TRBV21-1 and TRBJ1-1; the table's D call of TRBD1 was not tested on the DNA. TRBV21-1 is reported as a pseudogene. CDR3 length: 14 residues. CDR3 protein: CASSKGDSAPEAFF. The DNA of the CDR3 is TGTGCCAGCAGCAAAGGGGACAGTGCGCCTGAAGCTTTCTTT.

J is TRBJ1-2 and V is TRBV7-3; D is uncertain. Looked up from germline, CDR1 is SGHTA and CDR2 is FQGTGA. The CDR3 spans 13 residues. The V gene lost 5 bases and the J gene lost 4 bases, with 11 bases spanning the gap. CDR3 DNA: TGTGCCAGCAGCCCCAGTGGCGGCTATGGCTACACCTTC. The encoded protein is CASSPSGGYGYTF.

This rearrangement joins TRBV5-4 to TRBJ2-1, with TRBD1 matching over 7 bases. In germline, CDR1 is SGHNT, CDR2 YYREEE (reference sequence). The ends lost 4 bases at V and 7 bases at J; junction bases unmatched: 5. This CDR3 region has 13 residues. CDR3 DNA: TGTGCCAGCAGCCGACAGGGCACTAATGAGCAGTTCTTC. Its protein is CASSRQGTNEQFF.

CDR3 in DNA: TGTGCCAGCTCACCAGACCAGGGATTTGGCACTGAAGCTTTCTTT. Protein sequence: CASSPDQGFGTEAFF. This chain uses TRBV18 with TRBJ1-1; possible D gene TRBD1, 5 bases. The CDR3 is 15 amino acids. Trimming took 2 bases from V and 4 from J, leaving 14 bases between them. CDR1 is KGHSH, CDR2 LQKENI, per germline. Looking up the rest from reference TRBV18 and TRBJ1-1 gives the full variable domain: NAGVMQNPRHLVRRRGQEARLRCSPMKGHSHVYWYRQLPEEGLKFMVYLQKENIIDESGMPKERFSAEFPKEGPSILRIQQVVRGDSAAYFCASSPDQGFGTEAFFGQGTRLTVV.

This clone was observed many times. The chain uses TRBV29-1 and TRBJ1-2; TRBD1 matches 8 bases. The CDR3 has 12 amino acids. Germline CDR1 SQVTM, CDR2 ANQGSEA. The ends lost 6 bases at V and 4 bases at J; junction bases unmatched: 4. CDR3 sequence reads: CSVADRGYGYTF. The CDR3 region has the DNA TGCAGCGTCGCAGACAGGGGCTATGGCTACACCTTC.